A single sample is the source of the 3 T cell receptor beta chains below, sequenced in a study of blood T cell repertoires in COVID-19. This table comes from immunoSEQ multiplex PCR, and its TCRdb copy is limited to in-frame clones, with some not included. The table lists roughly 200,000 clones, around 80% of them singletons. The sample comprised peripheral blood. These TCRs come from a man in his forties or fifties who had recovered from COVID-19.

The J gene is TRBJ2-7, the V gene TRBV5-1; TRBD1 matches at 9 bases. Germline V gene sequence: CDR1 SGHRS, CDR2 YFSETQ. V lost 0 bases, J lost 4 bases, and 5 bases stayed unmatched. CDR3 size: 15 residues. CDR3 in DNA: TGCGCCAGCAGCTTGGCATTGGGGACAGGGTACGAGCAGTACTTC. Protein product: CASSLALGTGYEQYF.

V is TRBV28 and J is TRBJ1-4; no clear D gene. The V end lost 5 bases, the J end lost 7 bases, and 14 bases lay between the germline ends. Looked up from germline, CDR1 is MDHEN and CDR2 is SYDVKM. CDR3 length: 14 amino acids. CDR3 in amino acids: CASSMPGGGEKLFF. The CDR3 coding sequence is TGTGCCAGCAGTATGCCGGGAGGCGGTGAAAAACTGTTTTTT.

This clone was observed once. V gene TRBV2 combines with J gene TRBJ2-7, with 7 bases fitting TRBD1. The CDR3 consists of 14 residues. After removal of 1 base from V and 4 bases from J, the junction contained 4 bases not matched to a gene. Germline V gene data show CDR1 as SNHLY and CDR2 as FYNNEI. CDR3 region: CASSEEGGLYEQYF. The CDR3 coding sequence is TGTGCCAGCAGTGAAGAAGGGGGCCTGTACGAGCAGTACTTC.